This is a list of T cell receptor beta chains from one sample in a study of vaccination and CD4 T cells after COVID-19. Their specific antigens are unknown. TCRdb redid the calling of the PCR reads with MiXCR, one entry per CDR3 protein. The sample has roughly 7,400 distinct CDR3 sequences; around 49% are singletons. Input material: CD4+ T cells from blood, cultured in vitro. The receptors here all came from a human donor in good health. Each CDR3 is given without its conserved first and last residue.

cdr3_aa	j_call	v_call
ASRFPGTRGLDTQY	TRBJ2-3	TRBV6-1
ASKRRGNANEQY	TRBJ2-7	TRBV6-2/TRBV6-3
ASSLSGSLNTEAF	TRBJ1-1	TRBV12-3/TRBV12-4
ASSLDEGDTEAF	TRBJ1-1	TRBV7-6
ASSEFAEAF	TRBJ1-1	TRBV25-1
SAPFRRGSSYNEQF	TRBJ2-1	TRBV20-1
ASSEVGSSYNEQF	TRBJ2-1	TRBV2
ASSLKAEQF	TRBJ2-1	TRBV7-2
SVVGGGRETQY	TRBJ2-5	TRBV29-1
ASKDPGNQPQH	TRBJ1-5	TRBV6-2/TRBV6-3
ASSQEERGPYEQY	TRBJ2-7	TRBV14
ASSQGNQPQH	TRBJ1-5	TRBV6-1
STSQEGGYGYT	TRBJ1-2	TRBV20-1
SASVNRRNSPLH	TRBJ1-6	TRBV20-1
ASSYYSFGGTEAF	TRBJ1-1	TRBV6-2/TRBV6-3
ASSFEGRRQETQY	TRBJ2-5	TRBV27
ASSFERGGVDTQY	TRBJ2-3	TRBV12-3/TRBV12-4
ATSRELGLSYEQY	TRBJ2-7	TRBV15
ASSEGREAF	TRBJ1-1	TRBV2
ASKGAHTNYGYT	TRBJ1-2	TRBV6-1
ASSLDWAETQY	TRBJ2-5	TRBV7-9
ASSPRDYRGELF	TRBJ2-2	TRBV7-2
ASSELLSGTAYGYT	TRBJ1-2	TRBV6-1
ASSYQPRWGNSPLH	TRBJ1-6	TRBV5-6
ATTTDRGSYEQY	TRBJ2-7	TRBV15
SASEGRPEAF	TRBJ1-1	TRBV20-1
SASPAGAVANYGYT	TRBJ1-2	TRBV20-1
ASSSWQGGGLYNEQF	TRBJ2-1	TRBV7-6
ASSIFGGTREETQY	TRBJ2-5	TRBV5-4
ASSLEAGGSYNEQF	TRBJ2-1	TRBV5-1
ATSRDFPLNTEAF	TRBJ1-1	TRBV15
SASGGREFGTDTQY	TRBJ2-3	TRBV20-1
ASWDRGRTGELF	TRBJ2-2	TRBV2
AWSAGRGKGRGGYT	TRBJ1-2	TRBV30
ASSSSYGYT	TRBJ1-2	TRBV28
SAREGDRVQGYT	TRBJ1-2	TRBV20-1
ASSNTYEQY	TRBJ2-7	TRBV6-1
ASRIGPGDGQPQH	TRBJ1-5	TRBV7-8
ASSLGEGGETQY	TRBJ2-5	TRBV7-9
ASRTGNTEAF	TRBJ1-1	TRBV12-3/TRBV12-4
SARDRRSSTDTQY	TRBJ2-3	TRBV20-1
ASSQDPNTEAF	TRBJ1-1	TRBV19
ASSLRGGQGYT	TRBJ1-2	TRBV7-9
SARLRAGGVGQF	TRBJ2-1	TRBV20-1
ASSSVGTSYEQY	TRBJ2-7	TRBV5-4
ASSMTGRSYEQY	TRBJ2-7	TRBV19